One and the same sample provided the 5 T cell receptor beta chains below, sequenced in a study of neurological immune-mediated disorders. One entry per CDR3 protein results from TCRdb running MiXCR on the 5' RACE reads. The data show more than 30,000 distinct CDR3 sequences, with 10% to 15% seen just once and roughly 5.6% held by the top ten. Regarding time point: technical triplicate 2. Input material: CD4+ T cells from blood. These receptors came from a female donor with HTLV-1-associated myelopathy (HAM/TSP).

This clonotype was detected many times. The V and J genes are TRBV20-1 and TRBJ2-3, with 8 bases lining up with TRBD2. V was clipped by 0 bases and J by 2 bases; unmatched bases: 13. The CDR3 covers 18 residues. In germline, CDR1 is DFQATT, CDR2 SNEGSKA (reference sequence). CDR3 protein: CSARDIPLAGGLTDTQYF. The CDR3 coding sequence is TGCAGTGCTAGAGATATCCCCTTGGCGGGGGGTCTCACAGATACGCAGTATTTT.

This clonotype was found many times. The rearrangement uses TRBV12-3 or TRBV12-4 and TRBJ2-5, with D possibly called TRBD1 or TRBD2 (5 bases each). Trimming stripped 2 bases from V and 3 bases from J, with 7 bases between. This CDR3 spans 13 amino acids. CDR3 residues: CASSLRGEETQYF. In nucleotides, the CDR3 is TGTGCCAGCAGTTTACGGGGCGAAGAGACCCAGTACTTC.

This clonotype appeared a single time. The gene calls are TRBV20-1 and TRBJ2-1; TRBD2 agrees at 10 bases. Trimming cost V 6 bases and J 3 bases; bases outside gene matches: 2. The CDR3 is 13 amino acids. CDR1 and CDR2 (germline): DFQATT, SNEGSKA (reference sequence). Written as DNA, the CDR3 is TGCAGTGCCCTAGCGGGGGACTACAATGAGCAGTTCTTC. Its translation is CSALAGDYNEQFF.

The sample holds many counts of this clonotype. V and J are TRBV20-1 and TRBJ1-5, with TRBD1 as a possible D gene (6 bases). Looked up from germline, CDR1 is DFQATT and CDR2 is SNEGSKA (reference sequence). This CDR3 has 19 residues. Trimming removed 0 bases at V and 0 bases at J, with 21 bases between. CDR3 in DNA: TGCAGTGCTAGAGATACAGAGACAGGTCCCAACTATAGCAATCAGCCCCAGCATTTT. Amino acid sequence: CSARDTETGPNYSNQPQHF.

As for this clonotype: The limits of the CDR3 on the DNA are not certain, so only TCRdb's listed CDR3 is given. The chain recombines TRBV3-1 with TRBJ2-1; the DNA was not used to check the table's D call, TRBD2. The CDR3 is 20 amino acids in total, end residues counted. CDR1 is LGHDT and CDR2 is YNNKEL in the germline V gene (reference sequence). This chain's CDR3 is CASSFYICSAIRGLGGEQFF.